Listed below are T cell receptor beta chains from one sample, sequenced in a study of blood T cell repertoires in COVID-19. Assay: immunoSEQ multiplex PCR; the TCRdb copy retains only in-frame clones and omits some. Of 250,000 to 350,000 clones in the sample, around 90% are singletons; the top ten hold 1.1%. The sequenced sample consisted of PBMCs or T cells enriched from blood (not recorded which). All receptors come from a woman between 25 and 40 years old who had recovered from COVID-19. Both conserved end residues are part of each CDR3. Each record gives: J gene, clone size, V gene, CDR3 protein. Clone size is given for some rows only: seen once, a few or many times, or a class if the clone is expanded.

J: TRBJ1-5
size: -
V: TRBV28
CDR3: CASSLFGLGDGQPQHF

J: TRBJ2-3
size: -
V: TRBV28
CDR3: CASSAGTVTDTQYF

J: TRBJ2-1
size: -
V: TRBV11-2
CDR3: CASSTHLPERGQVEQFF

J: TRBJ1-2
size: -
V: TRBV14
CDR3: CASRATGPSSTRDYGYTF

J: TRBJ1-4
size: -
V: TRBV2
CDR3: CASSSTTATNEKLFF

J: TRBJ2-7
size: once
V: TRBV5-1
CDR3: CASSLELAGGHEQYF

J: TRBJ2-1
size: -
V: TRBV9
CDR3: CASSVGQTPGLAGGEQFF

J: TRBJ1-2
size: -
V: TRBV11-2
CDR3: CASSLEQAGAVDGYTF

J: TRBJ1-1
size: -
V: TRBV29-1
CDR3: CSVKIQMNTEAFF

J: TRBJ1-4
size: -
V: TRBV6-1
CDR3: CASSASQGGATNEKLFF

J: TRBJ1-5
size: -
V: TRBV30
CDR3: CAWTQGANQPQHF

J: TRBJ1-2
size: -
V: TRBV4-3
CDR3: CASSQGLTGTYGGYTF

J: TRBJ2-5
size: -
V: TRBV7-2
CDR3: CASSLMSGETQYF

J: TRBJ2-7
size: -
V: TRBV18
CDR3: CASSPQRVMFYEQYF

J: TRBJ2-1
size: -
V: TRBV29-1
CDR3: CSVEGASGRFQPNEQFF

J: TRBJ2-7
size: -
V: TRBV7-2
CDR3: CASSPEFSNFYEQYF

J: TRBJ2-2
size: -
V: TRBV28
CDR3: CASRGGGGELFF

J: TRBJ1-5
size: -
V: TRBV19
CDR3: CASSKGTASNQPQHF

J: TRBJ1-2
size: -
V: TRBV9
CDR3: CASSSGTGTGYGYTF

J: TRBJ2-5
size: -
V: TRBV6-2/TRBV6-3
CDR3: CASSIPGTSARETQYF

J: TRBJ1-1
size: -
V: TRBV14
CDR3: CASSRQAGRRQNGEAFF

J: TRBJ2-7
size: -
V: TRBV3-1/TRBV3-2
CDR3: CASSQDKVAGANEQYF